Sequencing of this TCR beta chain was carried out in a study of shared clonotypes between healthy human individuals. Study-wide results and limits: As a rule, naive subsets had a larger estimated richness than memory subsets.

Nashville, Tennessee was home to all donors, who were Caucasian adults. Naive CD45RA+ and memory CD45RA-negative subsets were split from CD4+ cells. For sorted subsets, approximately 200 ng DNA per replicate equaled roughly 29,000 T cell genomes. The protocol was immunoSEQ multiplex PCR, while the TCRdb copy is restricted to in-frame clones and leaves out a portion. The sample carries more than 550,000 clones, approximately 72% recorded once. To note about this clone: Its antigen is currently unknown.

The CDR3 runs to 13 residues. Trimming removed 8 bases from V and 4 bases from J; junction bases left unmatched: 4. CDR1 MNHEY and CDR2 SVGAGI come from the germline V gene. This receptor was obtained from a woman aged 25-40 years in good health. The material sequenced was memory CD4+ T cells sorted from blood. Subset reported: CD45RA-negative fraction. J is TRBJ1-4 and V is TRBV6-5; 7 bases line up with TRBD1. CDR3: CASLGTVNEKLFF. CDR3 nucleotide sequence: TGTGCCAGCCTCGGGACAGTTAATGAAAAACTGTTTTTT.